This T cell receptor (beta chain) is drawn from a study of regulatory and conventional T cells in RAG deficiency. Libraries were prepared by immunoSEQ multiplex PCR; TCRdb keeps only in-frame clonotypes and omits some of them. The profile shows 20,000 to 25,000 clones, approximately 96% of them singletons. The CDR3 has 16 amino acids. The V end was cut by 4 bases, the J end by 6 bases, with 16 bases between. Germline V gives CDR1 SGHVS, CDR2 FQNEAQ. The sorted conventional CD4+ T cells were CD25-low and CD127-high, with genomic DNA sequenced. These data were likewise used in another study, on regulatory T cells. That investigation notes: Primers: 52 TRBV forward and 13 TRBJ reverse.

Material: CD25- CD4+ T cells sorted from blood. This TCR was sampled from a human donor in good health. The V call is TRBV7-8, the J call TRBJ1-6, with a tentative D call TRBD1 (5 bases). The CDR3 DNA is TGTGCCAGCAGCTCCCCGTCGGGGGGGAGTAATTCACCCCTCCACTTT. Translating it yields CASSSPSGGSNSPLHF.